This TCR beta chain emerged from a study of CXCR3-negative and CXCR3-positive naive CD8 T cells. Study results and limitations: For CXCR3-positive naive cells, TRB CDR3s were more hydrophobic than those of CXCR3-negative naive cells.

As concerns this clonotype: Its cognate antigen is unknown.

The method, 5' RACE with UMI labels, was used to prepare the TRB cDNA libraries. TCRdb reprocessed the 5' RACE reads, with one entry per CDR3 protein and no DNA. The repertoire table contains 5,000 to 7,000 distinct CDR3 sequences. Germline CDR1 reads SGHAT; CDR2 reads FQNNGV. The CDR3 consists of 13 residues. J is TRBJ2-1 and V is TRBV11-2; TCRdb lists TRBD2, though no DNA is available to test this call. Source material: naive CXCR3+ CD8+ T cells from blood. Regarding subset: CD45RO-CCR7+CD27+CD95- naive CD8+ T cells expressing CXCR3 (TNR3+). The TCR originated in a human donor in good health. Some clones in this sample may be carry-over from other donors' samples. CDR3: CASSLGNGPEQFF.